The TCR beta chain described here comes from a study of PD-1 blockade in classical Hodgkin lymphoma (dated by TCRdb to about 2020). Notes on the research overall: Nivolumab dosing was 3 mg/kg intravenously every 2 weeks, continuing until either disease progression or unacceptable toxicity. The study used CyTOF and TCR beta sequencing to define a peripheral blood immune signature of response to PD-1 blockade in classical Hodgkin lymphoma. Results and caveats for the whole study, not just this receptor: Baseline diversity similar to that of newly diagnosed patients was observed in trial patients achieving complete response, whereas significantly lower diversity was observed in partial responders and progressors. Baseline TCR diversity was reported as lower in newly diagnosed patients than in healthy donors, and lower still in relapsed/refractory patients. By C4D1, a significant rise was seen in CD4+ TCR diversity but not in CD8+ TCR diversity (p=0.0027 vs p=0.16), and the rise was most apparent among complete responders (p=0.02). Patients starting nivolumab less than 1 year after ASCT had lower diversity and were excluded from later analyses to avoid confounding by immune reconstitution. Only a single clinical trial cohort was studied, and what caused the repertoire differences, possibly disease activity or prior therapy, remained undefined.

The Qiagen DNeasy kit was used to extract genomic DNA both from unsorted PBMCs and from the negatively selected CD4+ and CD8+ fractions. Amplification of TCR beta CDR3 regions was done by immunoSEQ multiplex PCR with primers that anneal to V and J segments. A synthetic immune receptor repertoire was used to minimize amplification bias, and any remaining bias was removed computationally after sequencing. The original pipeline was this. Custom Python scripts were used to quantify repertoire diversity as the Shannon entropy index. Unsorted, CD4+ and CD8+ repertoires were examined separately, except in combined analyses, for which CD4+ and CD8+ sequences were merged in silico. A clone was considered expanded if an increase in frequency of at least 2-fold after treatment relative to C1D1 was found, and a pseudocount of 0.5 was applied to clones undetected at baseline. Singleton clones were defined as clones with 0 or 1 copy at C1D1, and non-singleton clones were defined as clones with 2 or more copies. Clones expanded in unsorted samples were annotated as CD4+, CD8+ or unknown by matching protein sequences in sorted samples from the same patient. Wilcoxon tests on paired samples were used to test changes in diversity from C1D1 to C4D1. Imported from immuneACCESS, the table was reduced by TCRdb to in-frame sequences with V and J called. These copies leave out some clones; in studies compared against another copy, an unresolved V gene accounts for under half, and the cause of the remainder is not known. V and J calls and clone size are those listed in that table; D and trimming were worked out from the DNA. The sample table holds under 80,000 clones, of which around 90% were seen once. The top ten hold less than 9% of the sample.

Explained via the paper, the time point label denotes: cycle 4 day 1 (C4D1), after more than five weeks of nivolumab. All trial patients had relapsed after autologous stem cell transplantation, with cohorts A, B and C differing in prior brentuximab vedotin exposure. A total of approximately 51 patients with relapsed/refractory classical Hodgkin lymphoma made up the trial cohort, and each patient's best overall response was complete response, partial response or progressive disease. Trial patients were treated with single-agent nivolumab in the multi-cohort phase II CheckMate 205 trial. Best overall response was determined by an independent review committee according to the 2007 International Working Group response criteria. Trial PBMCs were collected immediately before nivolumab initiation (C1D1) and during therapy at cycle 2 day 1 and cycle 4 day 1. Peripheral blood was collected in 8 mL Vacutainer Cell Preparation Tubes, from which PBMCs were isolated by centrifugation and then cryopreserved.

Taken from the germline V gene (reference sequence), the CDR1 and CDR2 loops are SEHNR and FQNEAQ. V and J are truncated by 7 bases and 5 bases respectively, leaving an intervening sequence of 5 bases. Taken from cysteine to phenylalanine, the CDR3 has 11 residues. Of all the DNA, just the CDR3 is kept, 33 bases in frame from base 1. There are a few counts of this clone. Its antigen remains undetermined. No much larger clone exists at a distance of one base, and base qualities are not known. The receptor comes from a human donor with classical Hodgkin lymphoma. Sequenced here: peripheral blood mononuclear cells (PBMCs), sampled before the fourth cycle of nivolumab. The V and J segments used are TRBV7-9 and TRBJ2-2; no D gene is confidently identified. The base sequence is TGTGCCAGCACCAATACCGGGGAGCTGTTTTTT. This gives the protein CASTNTGELFF. The entire variable domain, with the stretches around the CDR3 drawn from the reference TRBV7-9 and TRBJ2-2 proteins, is DTGVSQNPRHKITKRGQNVTFRCDPISEHNRLYWYRQTLGQGPEFLTYFQNEAQLEKSRLLSDRFSAERPKGSFSTLEIQRTEQGDSAMYLCASTNTGELFFGEGSRLTVL.